Listed below are T cell receptor beta chains from one sample, sequenced in a study of regulatory T cells in long-lasting Graves disease. TCRdb reprocessed the multiplex PCR reads with MiXCR, giving one entry per CDR3 protein. Here the sample spans more than 450,000 distinct CDR3 sequences, around 12% being singletons. The same specimen was also included in a second study, on T cells in Graves' hyperthyroidism and ophthalmopathy.

The sample was peripheral blood mononuclear cells (PBMCs), taken at new diagnosis, from a patient treated with antithyroid drugs. These receptors came from a woman in her 30s with Graves disease. CDR3s include the opening cysteine and the closing phenylalanine or tryptophan. Each record gives: CDR3 DNA, CDR3 protein, clone size, J gene, D gene, V gene. The D gene is left open where the match is weak. Clone size appears in some rows only: once, few, many, or a class for an expanded clone.

DNA: TGTGCCAGCAGCCGAAGTCTCAGGGAAGAAAACACTGAAGCTTTCTTT; CDR3: CASSRSLREENTEAFF; size: many; J: TRBJ1-1; D: -; V: TRBV12-3/TRBV12-4
DNA: TGTGCCAGCGAAAAGGGGGGATTCAGGAATGAGCAGTTCTTC; CDR3: CASEKGGFRNEQFF; size: -; J: TRBJ2-1; D: -; V: TRBV19
DNA: TGCGCCAGCAGCCAAGACGTCACTACAGGATACGAGCAGTACTTC; CDR3: CASSQDVTTGYEQYF; size: many; J: TRBJ2-7; D: -; V: TRBV4-1
DNA: TGTGCCATCAGTGAGTCCTATGGGGTGACAGGCGTAGGGACTGAAGCTTTCTTT; CDR3: CAISESYGVTGVGTEAFF; size: many; J: TRBJ1-1; D: -; V: TRBV10-3
DNA: TGTGCCAGCAGCCCACAGGGCTTCATGAACACTGAAGCTTTCTTT; CDR3: CASSPQGFMNTEAFF; size: many; J: TRBJ1-1; D: -; V: TRBV3-1
DNA: TGTGCCAGCAGTGACCACCTTGAGGATGAGCAGTTCTTC; CDR3: CASSDHLEDEQFF; size: many; J: TRBJ2-1; D: -; V: TRBV27
DNA: TGTGCCAGCAGCCACCTAGCGGGAGGCACGACAGATACGCAGTATTTT; CDR3: CASSHLAGGTTDTQYF; size: many; J: TRBJ2-3; D: TRBD2; V: TRBV6-2/TRBV6-3
DNA: TGTGCCAGCAGCTCCTTTAACGTGGGCACTGAAGCTTTCTTT; CDR3: CASSSFNVGTEAFF; size: few; J: TRBJ1-1; D: -; V: TRBV7-9
DNA: TGTGCCAGCAGTTGGAATAGCGGGGGGGAGACCCAGTACTTC; CDR3: CASSWNSGGETQYF; size: many; J: TRBJ2-5; D: TRBD2; V: TRBV28
DNA: TGTGCTAGCGGTTTGGGGCGGGGCACTGAAGCTTTCTTT; CDR3: CASGLGRGTEAFF; size: few; J: TRBJ1-1; D: -; V: TRBV12-5
DNA: TGTGCCAGCAGTCCAGTTTCGGGAACCCAGTACTTC; CDR3: CASSPVSGTQYF; size: many; J: TRBJ2-5; D: -; V: TRBV11-2
DNA: TGTGCCACCAGTGACCCGGACATTCCCTACGAGCAGTACTTC; CDR3: CATSDPDIPYEQYF; size: few; J: TRBJ2-7; D: -; V: TRBV24-1
DNA: TGCAGTGCTAGAAGGGGGGAACCTGAAGCTTTCTTT; CDR3: CSARRGEPEAFF; size: -; J: TRBJ1-1; D: -; V: TRBV20-1
DNA: TGTGCCATCAGAGCGGAGGGGGCCCAAGGCTACACCTTC; CDR3: CAIRAEGAQGYTF; size: many; J: TRBJ1-2; D: TRBD1; V: TRBV10-3
DNA: TGTGCCAGCAGCACCCTCCTGACTAGCGTCTACAATGAGCAGTTCTTC; CDR3: CASSTLLTSVYNEQFF; size: -; J: TRBJ2-1; D: TRBD2; V: TRBV11-2
DNA: TGTGCCAGCTCACGTCAGGAGTACCAAGAGACCCAGTACTTC; CDR3: CASSRQEYQETQYF; size: many; J: TRBJ2-5; D: -; V: TRBV18
DNA: TGCAGCGTCTATACATCCTACGAGCAGTACTTC; CDR3: CSVYTSYEQYF; size: few; J: TRBJ2-7; D: -; V: TRBV29-1
DNA: TGTGCCAGCTCACTAGAGTTGCGGGGCTACACCTTC; CDR3: CASSLELRGYTF; size: many; J: TRBJ1-2; D: -; V: TRBV18
DNA: TGTGCCAGTAGTCCATTGGGACAGGGGTATGGCTACACCTTC; CDR3: CASSPLGQGYGYTF; size: many; J: TRBJ1-2; D: TRBD1; V: TRBV19
DNA: TGCGCCAGCAGCTCTTCTCAGAGCTCCTACAATGAGCAGTTCTTC; CDR3: CASSSSQSSYNEQFF; size: many; J: TRBJ2-1; D: -; V: TRBV5-1
DNA: TGTGCCAGCAGCTTACCTCCGAAAAAACTGTTTTTT; CDR3: CASSLPPKKLFF; size: many; J: TRBJ1-4; D: -; V: TRBV7-9
DNA: TGTGCCAGCAGCGTAGGAGGGTCCAGATCCTACGAGCAGTACTTC; CDR3: CASSVGGSRSYEQYF; size: -; J: TRBJ2-7; D: -; V: TRBV9
DNA: TGTGCCTGGACGGGCCAAAATAATTCACCCCTCCACTTT; CDR3: CAWTGQNNSPLHF; size: many; J: TRBJ1-6; D: -; V: TRBV30
DNA: TGTGCCAGCAGTACTCAGGGGCCCCTCACAGATACGCAGTATTTT; CDR3: CASSTQGPLTDTQYF; size: many; J: TRBJ2-3; D: -; V: TRBV2
DNA: TGTGCCACGGAGGGGTCCTACGAGCAGTACTTC; CDR3: CATEGSYEQYF; size: many; J: TRBJ2-7; D: -; V: TRBV2
DNA: TGTGCCAGCGGGGCCCAACAGCCTTTCTCTGGAAACACCATATATTTT; CDR3: CASGAQQPFSGNTIYF; size: -; J: TRBJ1-3; D: -; V: TRBV5-5
DNA: TGTGCCAGCAGTTTTAACCCCACCTCAGCGGGCTTTTACAATGAGCAGTTCTTC; CDR3: CASSFNPTSAGFYNEQFF; size: many; J: TRBJ2-1; D: -; V: TRBV27
DNA: TGCGCCAGCAGTGAGCAGGGCGTCAGCACAGATACGCAGTATTTT; CDR3: CASSEQGVSTDTQYF; size: many; J: TRBJ2-3; D: -; V: TRBV10-2
DNA: TGTGCCAGCAGCCAAGATCTGACCGGAGCTGTAGCCAAAAACATTCAGTACTTC; CDR3: CASSQDLTGAVAKNIQYF; size: few; J: TRBJ2-4; D: -; V: TRBV4-2
DNA: TGCAGTGCTAGAGAGGTGCCCACAGATACGCAGTATTTT; CDR3: CSAREVPTDTQYF; size: -; J: TRBJ2-3; D: -; V: TRBV20-1
DNA: TGTGCCAGCAGCTTAAGGACAGGGCTCGGCGAGCAGTTCTTC; CDR3: CASSLRTGLGEQFF; size: few; J: TRBJ2-1; D: TRBD1; V: TRBV13
DNA: TGTGCCAGTAGTATAAGGCCAGGGAATGAGCAGTTCTTC; CDR3: CASSIRPGNEQFF; size: few; J: TRBJ2-1; D: -; V: TRBV19
DNA: TGTGCCAGCAGTTACGCCCTACTAGCGGGCTTTGACACAGATACGCAGTATTTT; CDR3: CASSYALLAGFDTDTQYF; size: many; J: TRBJ2-3; D: TRBD2; V: TRBV6-5
DNA: TGTGCCAGCAGGGGCCGCTTAGAGACCCAGTACTTC; CDR3: CASRGRLETQYF; size: -; J: TRBJ2-5; D: -; V: TRBV25-1
DNA: TGTGCCAGTAGTCTGACAGGTGCATCATCCCCCCAGCATTTT; CDR3: CASSLTGASSPQHF; size: many; J: TRBJ1-5; D: -; V: TRBV19
DNA: TGTGCCAGCAGTTTGGGACTAGCGGGAGGGCCCGGAGATACGCAGTATTTT; CDR3: CASSLGLAGGPGDTQYF; size: -; J: TRBJ2-3; D: TRBD2; V: TRBV12-3/TRBV12-4
DNA: TGCGCCAGCAGTGAGGCTAGCGGGAGGGGCCACAATGAGCAGTTCTTC; CDR3: CASSEASGRGHNEQFF; size: few; J: TRBJ2-1; D: TRBD2; V: TRBV10-2
DNA: TGTGCCAGCAGTGAAAGGGCTAGGCGTCTCGGCGAGCAGTACTTC; CDR3: CASSERARRLGEQYF; size: many; J: TRBJ2-7; D: -; V: TRBV2
DNA: TGTGCCAGCAGTTTACGACGGCTCGAGCAGTACTTC; CDR3: CASSLRRLEQYF; size: -; J: TRBJ2-7; D: -; V: TRBV28
DNA: TGTGCCAGCAGTGGCGAGGGAAGCCTAGCGTCAATGCTTTACAATGAGCAGTTCTTC; CDR3: CASSGEGSLASMLYNEQFF; size: many; J: TRBJ2-1; D: -; V: TRBV2
DNA: TGCAGCGTGCCCCGACATTCTACCGGGAGTGAGCAGTTCTTC; CDR3: CSVPRHSTGSEQFF; size: -; J: TRBJ2-1; D: -; V: TRBV29-1
DNA: TGTGCCTGGAGTGTACTAGCGAACAATGAGCAGTTCTTC; CDR3: CAWSVLANNEQFF; size: many; J: TRBJ2-1; D: TRBD2; V: TRBV30
DNA: TGTGCCAGCAGCCTACGGACACAATCCTACGAGCAGTACTTC; CDR3: CASSLRTQSYEQYF; size: -; J: TRBJ2-7; D: -; V: TRBV7-2
DNA: TGTGCCAGCACTGATCCCCTTGGGAACACTGAAGCTTTCTTT; CDR3: CASTDPLGNTEAFF; size: many; J: TRBJ1-1; D: -; V: TRBV12-3/TRBV12-4
DNA: TGCAGTGCTAGAGAGGGACTAGCGGGAAAAAATGAGCAGTTCTTC; CDR3: CSAREGLAGKNEQFF; size: many; J: TRBJ2-1; D: TRBD2; V: TRBV20-1
DNA: TGTGCCAGCAGCTACAGTTACAACACTGAAGCTTTCTTT; CDR3: CASSYSYNTEAFF; size: many; J: TRBJ1-1; D: -; V: TRBV27
DNA: TGTGCCAGCACGCCGGCGGCGGTCGGGGGCACTGAAGCTTTCTTT; CDR3: CASTPAAVGGTEAFF; size: many; J: TRBJ1-1; D: -; V: TRBV28
DNA: TGTGCCAGCAGCAGATACGGTGGCGGCTACACCTTC; CDR3: CASSRYGGGYTF; size: many; J: TRBJ1-2; D: -; V: TRBV7-2
DNA: TGTGCCAGCAGTACTTCCGCGGCCGAAAAACTGTTTTTT; CDR3: CASSTSAAEKLFF; size: -; J: TRBJ1-4; D: -; V: TRBV27
DNA: TGTGCCAGCAGCCGGACTAGCGGGAGATACGAGCAGTACTTC; CDR3: CASSRTSGRYEQYF; size: many; J: TRBJ2-7; D: TRBD2; V: TRBV6-2/TRBV6-3
DNA: TGTGCCAGCAGAGGTTGGGGAGGGACAGATACGCAGTATTTT; CDR3: CASRGWGGTDTQYF; size: many; J: TRBJ2-3; D: TRBD2; V: TRBV27
DNA: TGTGCCAGCAGCTTAGGGGTCCTAGTCAATGAGCAGTTCTTC; CDR3: CASSLGVLVNEQFF; size: many; J: TRBJ2-1; D: -; V: TRBV7-2
DNA: TGTGCCAGCAGCATGACCGGGACAGGTCATGGCTACACCTTC; CDR3: CASSMTGTGHGYTF; size: many; J: TRBJ1-2; D: TRBD1; V: TRBV2
DNA: TGTGCCAGCAGTTGGACTAGCGGGGTTAAGACCCAGTACTTC; CDR3: CASSWTSGVKTQYF; size: many; J: TRBJ2-5; D: TRBD2; V: TRBV28
DNA: TGTGCCAGCAGCCGAAACACTGAAGCTTTCTTT; CDR3: CASSRNTEAFF; size: many; J: TRBJ1-1; D: -; V: TRBV6-1
DNA: TGTGCCAGCAGTATCCTCACGGTCAAGGACCAAGAGACCCAGTACTTC; CDR3: CASSILTVKDQETQYF; size: many; J: TRBJ2-5; D: -; V: TRBV5-6
DNA: TGTGCCAGCAGCTTAATTTATCAGGGGAGTGAAAAACTGTTTTTT; CDR3: CASSLIYQGSEKLFF; size: -; J: TRBJ1-4; D: -; V: TRBV5-5
DNA: TGTGCCTGGAGAATCGGACAGGTTATTGGAAACACCATATATTTT; CDR3: CAWRIGQVIGNTIYF; size: few; J: TRBJ1-3; D: TRBD1; V: TRBV30